The 14 T cell receptor beta chains listed next were all sequenced from one sample in a study of T-cell reconstitution after alpha-beta-depleted transplantation in children. Preparation of the TCRbeta library was carried out with unique molecular identifiers. MiXCR was run by TCRdb on the PCR reads, yielding one entry per CDR3 protein. The profile shows a few hundred thousand distinct CDR3 sequences, roughly an eighth of them singletons. The source material was PBMCs from the stem cell graft donor, sampled from the stem cell graft. These receptors all stem from a human donor who donated a stem cell graft to a child with combined immunodeficiency.

This clonotype was recorded at least ten times. V is TRBV24-1 and J is TRBJ2-2; 8 positions match TRBD1. The germline CDR1 and CDR2 sequences are KGHDR and SFDVKD. This CDR3 comprises 15 residues. The V gene end was trimmed by 6 bases and the J gene end by 3 bases; junction bases not matched to a gene: 5. CDR3 coding DNA: TGTGCCACCAGTCCCGACAGGGGAGACACCGGGGAGCTGTTTTTT. This gives the protein CATSPDRGDTGELFF.

This clonotype came up a few times. The rearrangement joins TRBV18 to TRBJ1-5, with TRBD1 as a possible D gene (5 bases). Germline V gene lookup returns CDR1 KGHSH and CDR2 LQKENI. The length of the CDR3 is 15 residues. Trimming cost V 3 bases and J 3 bases, with 12 bases left between them. CDR3 in DNA: TGTGCCAGCTCACCCTCCGGGACGGTCAATCAGCCCCAGCATTTT. Protein product: CASSPSGTVNQPQHF.

This clonotype was counted at least ten times. The chain is built from TRBV29-1 and TRBJ2-3; the match to TRBD2 covers 10 bases. Per the germline V gene, CDR1 is SQVTM and CDR2 is ANQGSEA. This CDR3 contains 15 residues. After removal of 7 bases from V and 0 bases from J, the junction contained 7 bases not matched to a gene. The CDR3 bases are TGCAGCGCTGGGACTAGCGTTACTAGCACAGATACGCAGTATTTT. Translation: CSAGTSVTSTDTQYF.

This clonotype was seen a handful of times. The chain carries TRBV25-1 and TRBJ1-1; unclear D gene. V shed 6 bases and J shed 7 bases, with 12 bases lying between them. Germline V CDR1 and CDR2: MGHDK, SYGVNS. The CDR3 loop spans 12 amino acids. The CDR3, as DNA: TGTGCCAGCAGGCTCCACGGGCTTGAAGCTTTCTTT. Encoded protein: CASRLHGLEAFF. The variable domain in full, with the rest retrieved from reference TRBV25-1 and TRBJ1-1, is EADIYQTPRYLVIGTGKKITLECSQTMGHDKMYWYQQDPGMELHLIHYSYGVNSTEKGDLSSESTVSRIRTEHFPLTLESARPSHTSQYLCASRLHGLEAFFGQGTRLTVV.

This clonotype was recorded many times. The genes are TRBV6-5 and TRBJ2-6; weak D call: TRBD2 (5 bases). Trimming pared 2 bases from V and 0 bases from J, leaving 5 bases between. The CDR3 is 15 residues long. CDR1 MNHEY and CDR2 SVGAGI come from the germline V gene. In nucleotides, the CDR3 is TGTGCCAGCAGTTACAGCGGCTCTGGGGCCAACGTCCTGACTTTC. It is translated as CASSYSGSGANVLTF.

This clonotype occurred once. V usage is TRBV5-1 and J usage is TRBJ2-3, with TRBD2 identical over 9 bases. The V gene end was trimmed by 3 bases and the J gene end by 3 bases; junction bases not matched to a gene: 8. CDR3 length: 16 amino acids. Germline V lookup: CDR1 SGHRS, CDR2 YFSETQ. CDR3 amino acids: CASSSIAGAETDTQYF. As DNA, the CDR3 is TGCGCCAGCAGCTCGATAGCGGGAGCAGAGACAGATACGCAGTATTTT.

The chain is built from TRBV20-1 and TRBJ2-3, with D possibly matching TRBD2 (7 bases). The V end lost 7 bases, the J end lost 4 bases, and 18 bases lay between the germline ends. The CDR3 extends over 14 amino acids. Germline-derived CDR1 and CDR2 are DFQATT and SNEGSKA (reference sequence). Written as DNA, the CDR3 is TGCAGTGTTTGGAGGGGGGGAGTCCCAGATACGCAGTATTTT. Its protein is CSVWRGGVPDTQYF.

The rearrangement uses TRBV29-1 and TRBJ1-2, with D unclear. V lost 6 bases, J lost 4 bases, and 18 bases lay in between. Per germline, CDR1 SQVTM and CDR2 ANQGSEA. The CDR3 consists of 14 residues. The CDR3 DNA sequence: TGCAGCGTCCCCGGCGGGCCAGACTCCTATGGCTACACCTTC. This sequence encodes CSVPGGPDSYGYTF. Supplemented by reference TRBV29-1 and TRBJ1-2, the full variable domain reads SAVISQKPSRDICQRGTSLTIQCQVDSQVTMMFWYRQQPGQSLTLIATANQGSEATYESGFVIDKFPISRPNLTFSTLTVSNMSPEDSSIYLCSVPGGPDSYGYTFGSGTRLTVV.

This clonotype was observed a single time. The CDR3 region is CASSLAGRTFGYGYTF. CDR3 bases: TGTGCCAGCAGCTTGGCGGGACGGACCTTCGGCTATGGCTACACCTTC. The chain is built from TRBV5-4 and TRBJ1-2; tentatively, D is TRBD1 (5 bases). V was clipped by 0 bases and J by 4 bases, with 16 bases between them. The germline gives CDR1 SGHNT, CDR2 YYREEE (reference sequence). This CDR3 is 16 amino acids long.

This clonotype was seen ten or more times. The gene calls are TRBV5-1 and TRBJ2-3; a possible D gene is TRBD1 (6 bases). Germline CDR1 SGHRS, CDR2 YFSETQ. This CDR3 is built from 16 residues. The ends were cut back, 3 bases at V and 4 bases at J, with 18 bases in the middle. The CDR3 coding sequence is TGCGCCAGCAGCTGGACCGCAGGGGTACGGGCAGATACGCAGTATTTT. Protein: CASSWTAGVRADTQYF. The full variable domain, its missing parts supplied by reference TRBV5-1 and TRBJ2-3, is KAGVTQTPRYLIKTRGQQVTLSCSPISGHRSVSWYQQTPGQGLQFLFEYFSETQRNKGNFPGRFSGRQFSNSRSEMNVSTLELGDSALYLCASSWTAGVRADTQYFGPGTRLTVL.

This clonotype has more than one count but fewer than ten. The rearrangement joins TRBV12-3 or TRBV12-4 to TRBJ2-7; maybe TRBD1 (6 bases). The CDR3 runs to 15 residues. Trimming took 6 bases from V and 1 from J, leaving 16 bases between them. The CDR3 DNA reads TGTGCCAGCAGCGCGACAGGACGGCTTTCCTACGAGCAGTACTTC. It translates to CASSATGRLSYEQYF.

A few counts support this clonotype. The J gene is TRBJ2-5, the V gene TRBV7-6; possibly TRBD1 for D (5 bases). Per germline, CDR1 SGHVS and CDR2 FNYEAQ. Trimming shortened V by 5 bases and J by 0 bases, and 7 bases separated the two germline ends. CDR3 size: 13 residues. The CDR3 DNA follows: TGTGCCAGCAGCCGGACATACCAAGAGACCCAGTACTTC. Amino acids: CASSRTYQETQYF.

The chain carries TRBV5-5 and TRBJ2-2, with TRBD2 matching over 7 bases. The germline CDR1 and CDR2 sequences are SGHKS and YYEKEE (reference sequence). Losses at the gene ends were 0 bases for V and 3 bases for J; bases not matched to a gene: 5. This CDR3 comprises 16 residues. DNA for the CDR3: TGTGCCAGCAGCTTGGTCCAGGGAGGGGACACCGGGGAGCTGTTTTTT. This sequence encodes CASSLVQGGDTGELFF.

This clonotype was observed many times. This chain connects TRBV20-1 to TRBJ2-7; TRBD1 agrees at 7 bases. From germline, CDR1 is DFQATT and CDR2 SNEGSKA (reference sequence). After removal of 5 bases from V and 2 bases from J, the junction contained 3 bases not matched to a gene. This CDR3 comprises 12 residues. DNA of the CDR3: TGCAGTGCTTCGGGACAGCCCTACGAGCAGTACTTC. Translation gives CSASGQPYEQYF.